Listed below are T cell receptor beta chains from one sample, sequenced in a study of early T cells in non-severe SARS-CoV-2 infection. One entry per CDR3 protein results from TCRdb running MiXCR on the 5' RACE reads. The sample lists about 45,000 distinct CDR3 sequences, under 14% occurring once. What was sequenced was whole blood. The receptors originated from an adult who was a healthcare worker with PCR-confirmed SARS-CoV-2 infection or an uninfected control (not recorded which). Both conserved end residues are part of each CDR3. D genes are given only for firm matches. Some rows mark clone size as missing; the rest say once, few, many or name a class of expanded clone.

TRBD1,many,14,TRBV28,TRBJ1-1,CASIQGAGGTEAFF,TGTGCCAGCATACAGGGGGCGGGTGGGACTGAAGCTTTCTTT
TRBD2,many,16,TRBV7-2,TRBJ2-1,CASSLVGTSEHNEQFF,TGTGCCAGCAGCTTAGTTGGGACTAGCGAGCACAATGAGCAGTTCTTC
TRBD1,-,13,TRBV5-1,TRBJ1-2,CASSSSGQGGYTF,TGCGCCAGCAGCTCGAGTGGACAGGGTGGCTACACCTTC
-,many,15,TRBV12-3/TRBV12-4,TRBJ1-2,CASSQGRGAGYGYTF,TGTGCCAGCAGCCAAGGTCGGGGGGCTGGCTATGGCTACACCTTC
-,-,12,TRBV10-3,TRBJ2-5,CAISAQQETQYF,TGTGCCATCAGTGCACAGCAAGAGACCCAGTACTTC
-,many,15,TRBV5-6,TRBJ2-1,CASSPTQNSYNEQFF,TGTGCCAGCAGCCCGACTCAGAACTCCTACAATGAGCAGTTCTTC
TRBD1,-,15,TRBV5-1,TRBJ1-4,CASSLLGQSNEILFF,TGCGCCAGCAGCTTGTTGGGACAGTCTAATGAAATACTGTTTTTT
TRBD1,many,14,TRBV9,TRBJ1-2,CASSGGSGGYGYTF,TGTGCCAGCAGCGGTGGGTCAGGGGGCTATGGCTACACCTTC
-,-,15,TRBV7-9,TRBJ1-2,CASRETGSANYGYTF,TGTGCCAGCAGAGAAACAGGGAGCGCTAACTATGGCTACACCTTC
-,many,17,TRBV12-3/TRBV12-4,TRBJ1-2,CASSSSMGHQGGYGYTF,TGTGCCAGCAGTTCATCGATGGGACATCAAGGCGGCTATGGCTACACCTTC
-,few,16,TRBV4-1,TRBJ1-5,CASSQDPGGSNQPQHF,TGCGCCAGCAGCCAAGATCCCGGCGGATCCAATCAGCCCCAGCATTTT